A selection of T cell receptor beta chains follows, all from one sample in a study of T cell repertoires in cytomegalovirus infection. From the reads, TCRdb called clonotypes with MiXCR, one entry per CDR3 protein. The sample contains about 400,000 distinct CDR3 sequences, around a third of which appear only once. Their cognate antigens are unknown. The sequencing here drew on cultured PBMCs, taken from culture after CMV antigen stimulation. Receptors originate from a human donor in good health (CMV status not recorded). Some clones in this sample may be carry-over from other donors' samples. The CDR3 runs from the conserved cysteine through the conserved F or W. The order of the fields is D gene, V gene, clone size, J gene, CDR3 protein, CDR3 DNA. A D gene is named only where the DNA matches it firmly. Size values are once, few and many counts, or a class for expanded clones, and some rows have none.

TRBD2	TRBV7-9	few	TRBJ2-2	CASSKYRLGTSAPPTAGELFF	TGTGCCAGCAGCAAATATCGACTGGGGACTAGCGCTCCCCCCACCGCCGGGGAGCTGTTTTTT
.	TRBV11-3	.	TRBJ2-1	CASSLTAKREQFF	TGTGCCAGCAGCCTAACCGCGAAGCGGGAGCAGTTCTTC
TRBD2	TRBV6-5	few	TRBJ2-5	CASGASGRGKTQYF	TGTGCCAGCGGAGCTAGCGGGAGAGGAAAGACCCAGTACTTC
TRBD2	TRBV6-8	.	TRBJ2-3	CASSYSSAGGYDTQYF	TGTGCCAGCAGTTACTCGAGCGCGGGAGGATATGATACGCAGTATTTT
.	TRBV7-8	few	TRBJ1-6	CASSLLPGGPYNSPLHF	TGTGCCAGCAGCCTCCTCCCAGGAGGGCCCTATAATTCACCCCTCCACTTT
TRBD1	TRBV28	.	TRBJ1-2	CASSAPGQGVKGYTF	TGTGCCAGCAGTGCACCGGGACAGGGGGTGAAGGGCTACACCTTC
.	TRBV3-1	once	TRBJ1-1	CASSQMSPNTEAFF	TGTGCCAGCAGCCAGATGAGCCCGAACACTGAAGCTTTCTTT
.	TRBV7-2	few	TRBJ2-3	CASSLVTVSTDTQYF	TGTGCCAGCAGCTTAGTCACGGTTAGCACAGATACGCAGTATTTT
.	TRBV24-1	few	TRBJ2-5	CATSDLQQGETQYF	TGTGCCACCAGTGATTTGCAGCAGGGAGAGACCCAGTACTTC
.	TRBV6-1	many	TRBJ2-1	CASSEVGGDSNEQFF	TGTGCCAGCAGTGAAGTGGGGGGCGACTCGAATGAGCAGTTCTTC
TRBD1	TRBV19	few	TRBJ1-1	CASSRPRGTGIRGVEAFF	TGTGCCAGTAGTAGGCCCAGAGGGACAGGTATTAGGGGCGTTGAAGCTTTCTTT
.	TRBV19	few	TRBJ1-5	CASSIGIQGLNQPQHF	TGTGCCAGTAGTATAGGGATCCAGGGTCTGAATCAGCCCCAGCATTTT
TRBD1	TRBV12-3/TRBV12-4	once	TRBJ2-7	CASRGTGDAYEQYF	TGTGCCAGCAGGGGGACAGGGGATGCCTACGAGCAGTACTTC
.	TRBV27	.	TRBJ1-1	CAIWDEAFF	TGTGCCATCTGGGATGAAGCTTTCTTT
TRBD1	TRBV19	few	TRBJ1-2	CASSSRTGDLYGYTF	TGTGCCAGTAGTTCCAGGACAGGGGATCTCTATGGCTACACCTTC
.	TRBV15	.	TRBJ1-2	CATSRDGQASYGYTF	TGTGCCACCAGCAGAGATGGGCAGGCTAGCTATGGCTACACCTTC
.	TRBV2	few	TRBJ2-3	CASSGEADTDTQYF	TGTGCCAGCAGTGGTGAGGCCGACACAGATACGCAGTATTTT
TRBD2	TRBV7-2	.	TRBJ2-2	CASSLVILSLGLARTGELFF	TGTGCCAGCAGCTTAGTGATTCTTTCGTTGGGACTAGCGAGGACCGGGGAGCTGTTTTTT
.	TRBV5-1	few	TRBJ2-3	CASSQADQSTDTQYF	TGCGCCAGCAGCCAAGCGGACCAGAGCACAGATACGCAGTATTTT
.	TRBV20-1	.	TRBJ2-7	CSAPRAGTGGSYEQYF	TGCAGTGCCCCCCGGGCTGGGACTGGTGGTAGCTACGAGCAGTACTTC
TRBD1	TRBV27	.	TRBJ2-3	CASSVGQGTHVDTQYF	TGTGCCAGCAGTGTCGGACAGGGGACCCACGTAGATACGCAGTATTTT
.	TRBV19	few	TRBJ1-4	CASSAGQSTNEKLFF	TGTGCCAGTAGTGCCGGACAGTCAACTAATGAAAAACTGTTTTTT
TRBD2	TRBV29-1	.	TRBJ2-4	CSVPLAGGRNIQYF	TGCAGCGTCCCTCTAGCGGGAGGAAGAAACATTCAGTACTTC
TRBD2	TRBV7-8	.	TRBJ2-3	CASSFLPSGSTDTQYF	TGTGCCAGCAGCTTCCTCCCTAGCGGAAGCACAGATACGCAGTATTTT
.	TRBV3-1	.	TRBJ1-1	CASSQAVGVRDTEAFF	TGTGCCAGCAGCCAAGCCGTGGGGGTACGGGACACTGAAGCTTTCTTT
.	TRBV6-6	.	TRBJ1-1	CASSYSTTTEAFF	TGTGCCAGCAGTTACTCGACGACCACTGAAGCTTTCTTT
TRBD1	TRBV11-2	.	TRBJ1-2	CASSPLGTGDGYTF	TGTGCCAGCAGCCCTCTCGGGACAGGAGATGGCTACACCTTC
.	TRBV10-1	.	TRBJ2-3	CANSEKIAPNRDTQYF	TGCGCCAACAGTGAGAAGATAGCCCCAAATCGGGATACGCAGTATTTT
.	TRBV20-1	.	TRBJ1-5	CSARGDRTNQPQHF	TGCAGTGCTAGAGGGGACCGCACTAATCAGCCCCAGCATTTT